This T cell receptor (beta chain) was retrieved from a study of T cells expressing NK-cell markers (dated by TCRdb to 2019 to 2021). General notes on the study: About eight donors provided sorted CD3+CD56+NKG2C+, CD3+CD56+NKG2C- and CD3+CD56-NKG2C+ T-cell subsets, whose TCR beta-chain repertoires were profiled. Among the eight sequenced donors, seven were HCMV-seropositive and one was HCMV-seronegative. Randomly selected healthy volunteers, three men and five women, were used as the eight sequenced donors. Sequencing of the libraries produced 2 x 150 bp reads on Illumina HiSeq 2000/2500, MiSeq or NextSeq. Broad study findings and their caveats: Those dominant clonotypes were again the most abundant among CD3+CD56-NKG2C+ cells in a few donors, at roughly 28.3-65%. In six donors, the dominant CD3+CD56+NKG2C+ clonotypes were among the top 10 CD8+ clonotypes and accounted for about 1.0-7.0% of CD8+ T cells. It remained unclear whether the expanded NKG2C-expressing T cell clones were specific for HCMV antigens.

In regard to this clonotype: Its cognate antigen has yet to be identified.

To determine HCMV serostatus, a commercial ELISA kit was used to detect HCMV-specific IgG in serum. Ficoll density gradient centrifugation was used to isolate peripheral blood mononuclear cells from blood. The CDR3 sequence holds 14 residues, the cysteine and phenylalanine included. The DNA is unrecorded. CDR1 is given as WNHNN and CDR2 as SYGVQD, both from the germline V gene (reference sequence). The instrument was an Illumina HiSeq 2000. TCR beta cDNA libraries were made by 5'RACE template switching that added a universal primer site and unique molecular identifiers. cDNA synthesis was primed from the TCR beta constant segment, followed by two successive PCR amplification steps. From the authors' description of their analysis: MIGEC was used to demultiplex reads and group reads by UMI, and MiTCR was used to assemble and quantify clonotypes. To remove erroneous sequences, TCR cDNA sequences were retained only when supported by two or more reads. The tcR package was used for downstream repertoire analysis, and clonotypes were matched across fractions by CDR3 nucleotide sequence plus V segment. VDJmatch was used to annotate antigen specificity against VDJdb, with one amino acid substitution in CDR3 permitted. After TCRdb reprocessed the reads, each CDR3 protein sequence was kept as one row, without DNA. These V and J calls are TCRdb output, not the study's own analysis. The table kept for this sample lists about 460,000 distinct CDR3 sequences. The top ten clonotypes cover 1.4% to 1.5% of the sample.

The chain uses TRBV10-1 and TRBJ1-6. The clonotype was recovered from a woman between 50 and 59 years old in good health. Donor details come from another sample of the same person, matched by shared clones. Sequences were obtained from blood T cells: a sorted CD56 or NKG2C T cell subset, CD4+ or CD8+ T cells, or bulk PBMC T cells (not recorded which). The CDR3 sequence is CASSELQANSPLHF.